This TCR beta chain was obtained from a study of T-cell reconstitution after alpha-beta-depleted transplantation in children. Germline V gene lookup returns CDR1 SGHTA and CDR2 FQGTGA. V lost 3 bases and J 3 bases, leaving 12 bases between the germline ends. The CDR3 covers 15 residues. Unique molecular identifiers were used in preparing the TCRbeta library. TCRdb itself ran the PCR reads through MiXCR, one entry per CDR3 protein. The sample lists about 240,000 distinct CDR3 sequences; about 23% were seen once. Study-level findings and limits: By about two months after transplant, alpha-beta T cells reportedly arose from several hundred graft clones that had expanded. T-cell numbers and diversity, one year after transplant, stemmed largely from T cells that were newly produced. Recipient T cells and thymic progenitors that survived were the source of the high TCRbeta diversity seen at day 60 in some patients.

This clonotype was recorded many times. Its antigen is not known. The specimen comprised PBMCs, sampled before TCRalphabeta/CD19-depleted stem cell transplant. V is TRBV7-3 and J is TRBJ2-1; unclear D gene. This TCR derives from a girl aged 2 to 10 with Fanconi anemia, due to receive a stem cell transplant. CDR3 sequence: CASSLSRLNYNEQFF. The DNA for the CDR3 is TGTGCCAGCAGCTTGAGCAGGCTCAACTACAATGAGCAGTTCTTC.